This T cell receptor beta chain was retrieved from a study of T-cell reconstitution after alpha-beta-depleted transplantation in children. Notes on the study in general: A year post-transplant, T-cell counts and diversity derived mostly from newly produced T cells. Several hundred expanded graft clones reportedly gave rise to the alpha-beta T cells present about two months after transplant. Surviving recipient T cells and thymic progenitors accounted for the high day-60 TCRbeta diversity observed in some patients.

During its preparation, the TCRbeta library received unique molecular identifiers. In TCRdb, the PCR reads were re-called with MiXCR into one record per CDR3 protein. The sample holds some 450,000 distinct CDR3 sequences, approximately 42% seen once. This clonotype came up a few times. Its specificity is unknown. V trimming: 8 bases; J trimming: 4 bases; junction bases outside the gene matches: 7. In germline, CDR1 is MRHNA, CDR2 SNTAGT. The CDR3 loop spans 15 amino acids. This TCR was recovered from a girl aged 2-10 years with aplastic anemia, due to receive a stem cell transplant. The source was PBMCs, collected before TCRalphabeta/CD19-depleted stem cell transplant. The chain joins TRBV6-4 to TRBJ2-3; 12 nucleotides align to TRBD1. The CDR3 region has the DNA TGTGCCAGCGGCGCCGGGACAGGGGGCGCAGATACGCAGTATTTT. Amino acids: CASGAGTGGADTQYF.